These T cell receptor beta chains were read from a single sample in a study of Ad26.COV2.S vaccination and SARS-CoV-2 variants. Clones were sequenced by immunoSEQ multiplex PCR, and TCRdb holds only the in-frame ones, with some missing. The data hold about 480,000 clones, with approximately 90% observed a single time. Sample: peripheral blood, taken in a trial of Ad26.COV2.S vaccine versus placebo. These receptor sequences come from a person aged 18-60 years who received the Ad26.COV2.S COVID-19 vaccine or a placebo. Each CDR3 is given with its conserved first and last residue. The D gene is left open where the match is weak. The size of a clone is reported for some rows only, either as once, few or many, or as a class for expanded clones.

>TRBV11-1|TRBJ1-1|few|TRBD1|16
TGTGCCAGCAGCTTGGGACAGGGGTTCGGTGGGACTGAAGCTTTCTTT
CASSLGQGFGGTEAFF
>TRBV6-1|TRBJ2-1|.|.|14
TGTGCCAGCAGTGAAGACCCGGCACCCCCGGGTCCGTTCTTC
CASSEDPAPPGPFF
>TRBV7-2|TRBJ2-7|.|TRBD2|14
TGTGCCAGCAGCTGGAGCGGGAGAGAATACGAGCAGTACTTC
CASSWSGREYEQYF
>TRBV7-9|TRBJ2-5|.|TRBD2|16
TGTGCCAGCAGCTTAGGTGCTAGCGGGAGTTATGAGACCCAGTACTTC
CASSLGASGSYETQYF
>TRBV5-4|TRBJ2-1|few|.|16
TGTGCCAGCAGCTTGTACAGAGTTCCAAAACACAATGAGCAGTTCTTC
CASSLYRVPKHNEQFF
>TRBV7-2|TRBJ1-1|.|.|14
TGTGCCAGCAGCCGTCCCAATGTGAACACTGAAGCTTTCTTT
CASSRPNVNTEAFF
>TRBV6-2/TRBV6-3|TRBJ1-1|.|TRBD1|16
TGTGCCAGCAGTTACAATAAAAGGACAGGAGGAACTGAAGCTTTCTTT
CASSYNKRTGGTEAFF
>TRBV7-6|TRBJ2-7|many|.|15
TGTGCCAGCAGCTTAGCGCTGGAGGGAGGCTACGAGCAGTACTTC
CASSLALEGGYEQYF
>TRBV6-4|TRBJ2-3|.|TRBD1|13
TGTGCCAGCAGCAGGGACAGTGAAGATACGCAGTATTTT
CASSRDSEDTQYF
>TRBV6-6|TRBJ1-3|.|.|15
TGTGCCAGCAGTTACTCCGGGGTACCTGGAAACACCATATATTTT
CASSYSGVPGNTIYF
>TRBV28|TRBJ1-6|.|.|14
TGTGCCACCTGGGGGAGCGCCTATAATTCACCCCTCCACTTT
CATWGSAYNSPLHF
>TRBV24-1|TRBJ2-3|.|TRBD2|18
TGTGCCACCAGTGATCCCCCGAAGACTAGCGGATACACAGATACGCAGTATTTT
CATSDPPKTSGYTDTQYF
>TRBV9|TRBJ2-1|.|TRBD2|15
TGTGCCAGCAGCCCCCGACTAGCGGGAGGGGGGGAGCAGTTCTTC
CASSPRLAGGGEQFF
>TRBV9|TRBJ2-7|.|.|15
TGTGCCAGCAGCGTAGCTGGGCTAGGACGCTACGAGCAGTACTTC
CASSVAGLGRYEQYF
>TRBV10-3|TRBJ2-3|once|.|15
TGTGCCACCCACCCCGGGGGGACAGGCACAGATACGCAGTATTTT
CATHPGGTGTDTQYF
>TRBV7-6|TRBJ1-3|.|TRBD1|16
TGTGCCAGGATAAACGGGACAGCCCATGGCCGGGCATCCATATATTTT
CARINGTAHGRASIYF